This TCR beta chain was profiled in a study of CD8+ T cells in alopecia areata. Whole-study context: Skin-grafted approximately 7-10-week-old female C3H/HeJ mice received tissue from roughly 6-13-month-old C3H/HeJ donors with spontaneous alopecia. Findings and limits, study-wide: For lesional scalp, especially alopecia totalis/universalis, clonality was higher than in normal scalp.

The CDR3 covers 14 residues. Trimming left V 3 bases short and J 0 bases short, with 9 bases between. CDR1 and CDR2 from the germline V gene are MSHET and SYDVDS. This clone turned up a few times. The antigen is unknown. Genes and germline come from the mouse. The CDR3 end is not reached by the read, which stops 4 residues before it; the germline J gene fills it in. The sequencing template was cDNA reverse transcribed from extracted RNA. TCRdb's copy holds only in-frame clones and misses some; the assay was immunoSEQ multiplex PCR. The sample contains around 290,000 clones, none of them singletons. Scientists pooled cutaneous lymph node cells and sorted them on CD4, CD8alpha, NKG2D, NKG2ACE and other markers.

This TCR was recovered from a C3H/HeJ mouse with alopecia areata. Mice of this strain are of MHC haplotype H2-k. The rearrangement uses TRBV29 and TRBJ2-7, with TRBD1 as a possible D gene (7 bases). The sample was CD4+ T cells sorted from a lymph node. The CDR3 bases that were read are TGTGCTAGCAGTTTGAAGGGGGCCTCCTAT. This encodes CASSLKGASY. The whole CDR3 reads CASSLKGASYEQYF.